These 31 T cell receptor beta chains share one sample of origin, sequenced in a study of blood T cell repertoires in COVID-19. The data were produced by immunoSEQ multiplex PCR, yet TCRdb's version contains in-frame clones alone and is incomplete. The data contain some 200,000 clones, 80% to 90% of them singletons. The sequencing sample was made of peripheral blood. Receptor source: a woman aged 80 or over with acute or convalescent COVID-19.

This clone was seen a few times. The chain combines TRBV6-1 with TRBJ2-2; D perhaps matches TRBD2 (5 bases). The CDR3 is 15 amino acids. CDR1 and CDR2 (germline): MNHNS, SASEGT. V was cut by 2 bases and J by 6 bases, with 13 bases left in between. The CDR3: CASSELTPGAGELFF. The CDR3 nucleotides read TGTGCCAGCAGTGAATTGACACCCGGGGCCGGGGAGCTGTTTTTT.

The gene calls are TRBV19 and TRBJ1-1, with unresolved D. Trimming took off 2 bases at V and 0 bases at J, with 7 bases between the two ends. Germline V lookup: CDR1 LNHDA, CDR2 SQIVND (reference sequence). The CDR3 loop spans 14 amino acids. In DNA, the CDR3 is TGTGCCAGTAGTATAAGTCAGATGAACACTGAAGCTTTCTTT. The encoded protein is CASSISQMNTEAFF.

The chain links TRBV28 to TRBJ1-6, with D maybe TRBD1 (6 bases). Trimming shortened V by 6 bases and J by 13 bases, and 16 bases separated the two germline ends. Per germline, CDR1 MDHEN and CDR2 SYDVKM. The CDR3 has 13 amino acids. CDR3 loop: CASRLNRAQPLHF. The CDR3 DNA sequence: TGTGCCAGCAGGTTAAACAGGGCCCAGCCCCTCCACTTT.

The V gene is TRBV6-6, the J gene TRBJ2-7; weak D call: TRBD1 (6 bases). V was clipped by 6 bases and J by 1 base, with 10 bases between them. The germline V gene has CDR1 MNHNY and CDR2 SVGAGI (reference sequence). This CDR3 comprises 13 residues. The CDR3 DNA reads TGTGCCAGCAGCCAGGACAGTTCCTACGAGCAGTACTTC. Protein sequence: CASSQDSSYEQYF.

This clone was observed a handful of times. The chain joins TRBV11-2 to TRBJ1-2, with D unresolved. V lost 0 bases and J lost 5, with 7 bases in between. The CDR3 consists of 13 residues. Looked up from germline, CDR1 is SGHAT and CDR2 is FQNNGV. The CDR3 sequence: CASSLDRQYGYTF. The CDR3 DNA is TGTGCCAGCAGCTTAGACAGGCAGTATGGCTACACCTTC.

This clone was counted a few times. V gene TRBV30 combines with J gene TRBJ1-1; 11 bases agree with TRBD1. With V trimmed by 5 bases and J by 5 bases, 13 bases remained unmatched. The germline CDR1 and CDR2 sequences are GTSNPN and SVGIG (reference sequence). This CDR3 has 16 residues. The CDR3 loop reads CAWVRDRGLSFTEAFF. CDR3 sequence (DNA): TGTGCCTGGGTCCGGGACAGGGGGTTATCGTTTACTGAAGCTTTCTTT.

The chain joins TRBV7-8 to TRBJ2-1; the D gene is possibly TRBD1 (6 bases). Germline values: CDR1 SGHVS, CDR2 FQNEAQ. This CDR3 region has 15 residues. Trimming removed 3 bases at V and 4 bases at J, with 13 bases between. This chain's CDR3 is CASSFTPGQYNEQFF. Here the CDR3 DNA reads TGTGCCAGCAGCTTTACGCCTGGACAGTACAATGAGCAGTTCTTC.

The V gene is TRBV24-1, the J gene TRBJ2-3; 10 nucleotides match TRBD2. This CDR3 comprises 16 residues. Looked up from germline, CDR1 is KGHDR and CDR2 is SFDVKD. The V and J ends lost 4 bases and 2 bases, in that order; junction bases with no gene match: 5. CDR3 in DNA: TGTGCCACCAGTGACCCACTAGCGGGATCCACAGATACGCAGTATTTT. This translates into CATSDPLAGSTDTQYF.

V gene TRBV27 combines with J gene TRBJ2-7; D might be TRBD1 (6 bases). The CDR3 sequence is 14 residues long. V was clipped by 3 bases and J by 6 bases, with 15 bases between them. The V gene's germline CDR1 is MNHEY and CDR2 SMNVEV (reference sequence). CDR3 sequence: CASSLNRESTEQYF. The CDR3 DNA is TGTGCCAGCAGTTTGAACAGGGAGTCTACCGAGCAGTACTTC.

This clone showed up just once. The J gene is TRBJ1-6, the V gene TRBV28, with D perhaps matching TRBD1 (6 bases). Looked up from germline, CDR1 is MDHEN and CDR2 is SYDVKM. CDR3 length equals 16 residues. Trimming shortened V by 6 bases and J by 5 bases, and 17 bases separated the two germline ends. CDR3 bases: TGTGCCAGCAGAGATCAGGGGAGGGGTAATAATTCACCCCTCCACTTT. Translated, it gives CASRDQGRGNNSPLHF.

This chain links TRBV6-5 with TRBJ1-2; D call uncertain. The CDR3 is made up of 14 amino acids. Germline V gene sequence: CDR1 MNHEY, CDR2 SVGAGI. With 7 bases removed from V and 2 bases from J, the gap between germline ends came to 14 bases. In DNA form, the CDR3 reads TGTGCCAGCACTCCCGGCCCGGGGAACTATGGCTACACCTTC. It specifies CASTPGPGNYGYTF.

This clone was observed a handful of times. The chain carries TRBV29-1 and TRBJ2-5; a possible D gene is TRBD2 (5 bases). V was clipped by 0 bases and J by 5 bases, with 13 bases between them. This CDR3 is built from 14 residues. Per the germline V gene, CDR1 is SQVTM and CDR2 is ANQGSEA. The CDR3 protein is CSVEEAGMGETQYF. CDR3 sequence (DNA): TGCAGCGTTGAAGAGGCGGGTATGGGGGAGACCCAGTACTTC.

This clone showed up just once. This rearrangement joins TRBV30 to TRBJ2-7; D is unclear. CDR1 and CDR2 (germline): GTSNPN, SVGIG (reference sequence). The CDR3 is 11 amino acids. V gave up 7 bases and J gave up 3 bases, with 10 bases separating them. The CDR3 DNA follows: TGTGCCTCCGCAACCTACTACGAGCAGTACTTC. Translated, it gives CASATYYEQYF.

In this sample, this clone turned up a few times. V and J are TRBV14 and TRBJ1-2; TRBD1 agrees at 9 bases. Germline V gene sequence: CDR1 SGHDN, CDR2 FVKESK. This CDR3 has 14 amino acids. V was pared by 5 bases and J by 3 bases, with 4 bases of the junction left unmatched. The CDR3 region has the DNA TGTGCCAGCAGCAACAGGGGGCAAGACTATGGCTACACCTTC. Translated, it gives CASSNRGQDYGYTF.

The chain is built from TRBV5-4 and TRBJ2-5; tentatively, D is TRBD1 (6 bases). From germline, CDR1 is SGHNT and CDR2 YYREEE (reference sequence). This CDR3 region has 13 residues. The V gene lost 4 bases and the J gene lost 2 bases, with 9 bases spanning the gap. CDR3 coding DNA: TGTGCCAGCAGCGGCAGGGGACAAGAGACCCAGTACTTC. This gives the protein CASSGRGQETQYF.

This chain joins TRBV2 and TRBJ2-1; D possibly corresponds to TRBD1 (6 bases). V lost 4 bases and J lost 12, with 16 bases in between. Looked up from germline, CDR1 is SNHLY and CDR2 is FYNNEI. The CDR3 has 13 residues. The CDR3 sequence: CASSALGAMGQFF. In DNA, the CDR3 is TGTGCCAGCAGTGCCCTGGGGGCAATGGGGCAGTTCTTC.

The rearrangement joins TRBV7-2 to TRBJ2-7; D may be TRBD1 (5 bases). Germline V lookup: CDR1 SGHTA, CDR2 FQGNSA. This CDR3 has 12 amino acids. The V end lost 2 bases, the J end lost 3 bases, and 5 bases lay between the germline ends. Here the CDR3 reads CASSLTGYEQYF. CDR3 nucleotide sequence: TGTGCCAGCAGCTTAACAGGCTACGAGCAGTACTTC.

The chain uses TRBV15 and TRBJ1-5, with D unresolved. CDR3 size: 13 residues. V lost 0 bases and J 5 bases, leaving 5 bases between the germline ends. From germline, CDR1 is LNHNV and CDR2 YYDKDF (reference sequence). As DNA, the CDR3 is TGTGCCACCAGCAGAGAGCGCGATCAGCCCCAGCATTTT. Its translation is CATSRERDQPQHF.

The sample holds many counts of this clone. This chain connects TRBV5-1 to TRBJ1-6; possibly TRBD1 for D (5 bases). The V gene lost 4 bases and the J gene lost 0 bases, with 17 bases spanning the gap. From germline, CDR1 is SGHRS and CDR2 YFSETQ. This CDR3 has 18 amino acids. CDR3 residues: CASSQRRDYSSYNSPLHF. CDR3 sequence (DNA): TGCGCCAGCAGCCAACGACGGGACTACAGCTCCTATAATTCACCCCTCCACTTT.

This sequence joins TRBV4-1 and TRBJ1-1; D uncertain. CDR3 length equals 14 residues. Germline V gene sequence: CDR1 MGHRA, CDR2 YSYEKL. V lost 0 bases and J 1 base, leaving 6 bases between the germline ends. The CDR3 spells CASSQEGRNTEAFF. CDR3 coding DNA: TGCGCCAGCAGCCAAGAAGGGAGGAACACTGAAGCTTTCTTT.

V and J are TRBV6-6 and TRBJ2-7, with 8 bases matching TRBD1. CDR3 length equals 13 residues. V lost 4 bases and J lost 7; bases outside the gene matches: 6. The germline V gene has CDR1 MNHNY and CDR2 SVGAGI (reference sequence). CDR3 DNA: TGTGCCAGCAGTTCGACAGGGGTCGGGGAGCAGTACTTC. It yields the protein CASSSTGVGEQYF.

The chain couples TRBV3-1 (or the pseudogene TRBV3-2) to TRBJ1-1, with TRBD1 identical over 8 bases. The V and J ends lost 1 base and 1 base, in that order; junction bases with no gene match: 2. Germline CDR1 and CDR2: LGHDT and YNNKEL (reference sequence). This CDR3 spans 15 amino acids. CDR3 protein: CASSQGTGTNTEAFF. In DNA, the CDR3 is TGTGCCAGCAGCCAAGGGACAGGGACGAACACTGAAGCTTTCTTT.

This clone appeared once. The chain couples TRBV3-1 (or the pseudogene TRBV3-2) to TRBJ1-3; unclear D gene. The V gene's germline CDR1 is LGHDT and CDR2 YNNKEL (reference sequence). Trimming took 0 bases from V and 2 from J, leaving 11 bases between them. The length of the CDR3 is 16 residues. As DNA, the CDR3 is TGTGCCAGCAGCCAAGAGGAGAGAATTCCTGGAAACACCATATATTTT. Translation: CASSQEERIPGNTIYF.

V usage is TRBV5-1 and J usage is TRBJ2-7, with TRBD2 identical over 11 bases. With 5 bases clipped from V and 1 base from J, the junction kept 2 bases outside the gene matches. This CDR3 spans 14 amino acids. Germline V gene data show CDR1 as SGHRS and CDR2 as YFSETQ. The CDR3 here is CASSTSGGSYEQYF. The DNA for the CDR3 is TGCGCCAGCAGTACTAGCGGGGGATCCTACGAGCAGTACTTC.

The chain employs TRBV7-2 and TRBJ2-1; 11 nucleotides agree with TRBD1. The CDR3 is made up of 15 amino acids. In germline, CDR1 is SGHTA, CDR2 FQGNSA. The V gene end was trimmed by 3 bases and the J gene end by 9 bases; junction bases not matched to a gene: 7. The CDR3 is CASSFGQGAEGEQFF. The CDR3 DNA is TGTGCCAGCAGCTTCGGACAGGGGGCGGAGGGTGAGCAGTTCTTC.

This chain uses TRBV28 with TRBJ2-7, with TRBD1 as a possible D gene (6 bases). Germline V gives CDR1 MDHEN, CDR2 SYDVKM. Trimming took off 4 bases at V and 6 bases at J, with 13 bases between the two ends. The CDR3 loop spans 13 amino acids. CDR3 sequence: CASSSGVWGEQYF. Here the CDR3 DNA reads TGTGCCAGCAGTTCAGGGGTGTGGGGCGAGCAGTACTTC.

This chain links TRBV7-9 with TRBJ1-2; 8 nucleotides agree with TRBD1. Germline trimming cut 2 bases from V and 2 bases from J; bases unmatched to any gene: 4. The CDR3 is 15 amino acids. Germline V gene data show CDR1 as SEHNR and CDR2 as FQNEAQ (reference sequence). The CDR3 DNA sequence: TGTGCCAGCAGCTTACAGGGGGCGCAAAACTATGGCTACACCTTC. Its protein is CASSLQGAQNYGYTF.

This rearrangement joins TRBV29-1 to TRBJ2-5, with TRBD1 as a possible D gene (6 bases). V lost 7 bases, J lost 3 bases, and 12 bases lay in between. The CDR3 has 12 residues. CDR1 SQVTM and CDR2 ANQGSEA come from the germline V gene. For the CDR3, the DNA is TGCAGCGCACGGACAGCCGAAGAGACCCAGTACTTC. Translating it yields CSARTAEETQYF.

The chain joins TRBV18 to TRBJ1-3; 9 nucleotides align to TRBD1. Germline CDR1 reads KGHSH; CDR2 reads LQKENI. V shed 6 bases and J 3 bases; nucleotides not matched to a gene: 6. This CDR3 contains 15 residues. Written as DNA, the CDR3 is TGTGCCAGCTCGTCTTCGGACAGGGGTGGAAACACCATATATTTT. Its protein product is CASSSSDRGGNTIYF.

The chain links TRBV18 to TRBJ1-6; TRBD1 matches at 8 bases. Per germline, CDR1 KGHSH and CDR2 LQKENI. After removal of 5 bases from V and 9 bases from J, the junction contained 6 bases not matched to a gene. This CDR3 region has 14 residues. The CDR3 sequence is CASSSDRVASPLHF. The DNA of the CDR3 is TGTGCCAGCTCATCGGACAGGGTAGCTTCACCCCTCCACTTT.

CDR3: CASSESGRGTDTQYF. The CDR3 DNA reads TGTGCCAGCAGTGAAAGCGGGAGGGGCACAGATACGCAGTATTTT. J is TRBJ2-3 and V is TRBV6-1, with TRBD2 matching 10 bases. The CDR3 is 15 amino acids. Trimming at V came to 2 bases and at J to 1 base, leaving 0 bases not matched to a gene. Germline loops: CDR1 MNHNS, CDR2 SASEGT.